This T cell receptor beta chain was identified during a study of cytomegalovirus exposure and HLA in healthy donors. Broader study findings: Later analysis demonstrated an association between a missense DCLRE1C variant and TCR beta V- and J-gene trimming.

For this clone: The target antigen is unknown.

PCR amplification relied on 60 Vbeta primers (plus 13 Jbeta primers). Only in-frame clones appear in the TCRdb table, and some are missing; sequencing was by immunoSEQ multiplex PCR. The sample contains about 120,000 clones, 75% to 90% of which appear only once. This clonotype was obtained from a female donor in good health and CMV-seropositive. Sequencing was carried out using PBMCs.

The CDR3 reads CASRGTGPGTDTQYF. DNA for the CDR3: TGTGCCAGCAGAGGGACAGGGCCCGGCACAGATACGCAGTATTTT. The chain joins TRBV27 to TRBJ2-3; 9 bases are a match to TRBD1. This CDR3 is built from 15 residues. The germline V gene encodes CDR1 MNHEY and CDR2 SMNVEV (reference sequence). V lost 6 bases and J lost 1; bases outside the gene matches: 5.